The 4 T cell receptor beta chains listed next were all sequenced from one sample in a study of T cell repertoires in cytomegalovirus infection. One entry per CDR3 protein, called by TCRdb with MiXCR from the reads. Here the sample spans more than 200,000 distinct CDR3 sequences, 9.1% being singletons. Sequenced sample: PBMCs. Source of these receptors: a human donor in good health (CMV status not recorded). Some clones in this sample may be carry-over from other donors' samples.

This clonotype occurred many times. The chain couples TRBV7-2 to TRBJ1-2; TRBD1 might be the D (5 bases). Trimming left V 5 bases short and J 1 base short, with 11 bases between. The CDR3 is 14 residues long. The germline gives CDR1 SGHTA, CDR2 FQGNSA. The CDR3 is CASSREQVNYGYTF. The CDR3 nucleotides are TGTGCCAGCAGCCGCGAACAGGTTAACTATGGCTACACCTTC. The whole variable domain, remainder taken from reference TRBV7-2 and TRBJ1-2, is GAGVSQSPSNKVTEKGKDVELRCDPISGHTALYWYRQSLGQGLEFLIYFQGNSAPDKSGLPSDRFSAERTGGSVSTLTIQRTQQEDSAVYLCASSREQVNYGYTFGSGTRLTVV.

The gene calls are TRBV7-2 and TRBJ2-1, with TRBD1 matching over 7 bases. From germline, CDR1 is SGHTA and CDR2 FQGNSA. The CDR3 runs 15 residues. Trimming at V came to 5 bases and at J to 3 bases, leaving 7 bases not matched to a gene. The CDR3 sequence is CASSIVAGGYNEQFF. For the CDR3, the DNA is TGTGCCAGCAGCATCGTGGCAGGGGGCTACAATGAGCAGTTCTTC.

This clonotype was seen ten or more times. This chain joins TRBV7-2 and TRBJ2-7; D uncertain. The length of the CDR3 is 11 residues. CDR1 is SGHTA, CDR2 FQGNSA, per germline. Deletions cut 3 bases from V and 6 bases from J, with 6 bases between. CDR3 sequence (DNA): TGTGCCAGCAGCTTGATGGGCGAGCAGTACTTC. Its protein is CASSLMGEQYF. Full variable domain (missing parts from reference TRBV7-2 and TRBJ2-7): GAGVSQSPSNKVTEKGKDVELRCDPISGHTALYWYRQSLGQGLEFLIYFQGNSAPDKSGLPSDRFSAERTGGSVSTLTIQRTQQEDSAVYLCASSLMGEQYFGPGTRLTVT.

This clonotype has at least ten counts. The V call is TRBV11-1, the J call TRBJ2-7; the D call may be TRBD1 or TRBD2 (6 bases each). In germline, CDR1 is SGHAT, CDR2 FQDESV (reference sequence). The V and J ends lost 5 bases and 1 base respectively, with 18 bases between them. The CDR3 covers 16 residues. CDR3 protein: CASSPLWGALSYEQYF. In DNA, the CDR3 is TGTGCCAGCAGCCCGCTGTGGGGGGCGTTATCCTACGAGCAGTACTTC.